Each of the 24 T cell receptor beta chains below was sequenced from the same sample in a study of blood T cell repertoires in COVID-19. Assay: immunoSEQ multiplex PCR; the TCRdb copy retains only in-frame clones and omits some. The sample consists of roughly 500,000 clones, around nine tenths of them appearing once. Sequencing used PBMCs or T cells enriched from blood (not recorded which). These receptors all stem from a woman aged 55-69 years who had recovered from COVID-19.

The V gene is TRBV19, the J gene TRBJ2-3, with D possibly TRBD1 on 6 matching bases. V dropped 7 bases and J dropped 6 bases, with 17 bases sitting between them. CDR1 is LNHDA, CDR2 SQIVND, per germline (reference sequence). The CDR3 has 14 residues. The CDR3 loop is CASTTRDMMDTQYF. CDR3 in DNA: TGTGCCAGTACAACCCGGGACATGATGGATACGCAGTATTTT.

The chain carries TRBV5-1 and TRBJ1-6; D perhaps matches TRBD1 (6 bases). V lost 0 bases and J lost 0, with 16 bases in between. The CDR3 sequence is 19 residues long. Germline V CDR1 and CDR2: SGHRS, YFSETQ. CDR3 sequence (DNA): TGCGCCAGCAGCTTGGCCGCATCACAGGGAAGCTCCTATAATTCACCCCTCCACTTT. It translates to CASSLAASQGSSYNSPLHF.

The chain has TRBV24-1 and TRBJ1-5; TRBD1 matches at 10 bases. The J segment lost 0 bases and the V segment lost 7 bases, leaving 8 bases of the junction unmatched. Per the germline V gene, CDR1 is KGHDR and CDR2 is SFDVKD. The CDR3 totals 17 residues. The CDR3 coding sequence is TGTGCCACCAGCCCGGGACAGGGGCTTATTAGCAATCAGCCCCAGCATTTT. Protein sequence: CATSPGQGLISNQPQHF.

J is TRBJ2-5 and V is TRBV10-3, with 14 bases fitting TRBD2. The CDR3 has 15 residues. The V segment lost 6 bases and the J segment 4 bases; nucleotides outside the gene matches: 4. CDR1 and CDR2 (germline): ENHRY, SYGVKD. CDR3 region: CAISTGTSGGETQYF. Written as DNA, the CDR3 is TGTGCCATCAGCACCGGGACTAGCGGGGGAGAGACCCAGTACTTC.

V and J are TRBV2 and TRBJ1-1; TRBD1 might be the D (5 bases). In germline, CDR1 is SNHLY, CDR2 FYNNEI. Trimming stripped 8 bases from V and 1 base from J, with 11 bases between. CDR3 size: 13 residues. CDR3 DNA sequence: TGTGCCAGCGGATACAGGAGGAACACTGAAGCTTTCTTT. This gives the protein CASGYRRNTEAFF.

This clone was recorded once. The rearrangement uses TRBV7-9 and TRBJ1-1, with a weak D call TRBD1 (5 bases). The germline V gene encodes CDR1 SEHNR and CDR2 FQNEAQ (reference sequence). CDR3 size: 17 residues. V was pared by 3 bases and J by 0 bases, with 17 bases between. The DNA of the CDR3 is TGTGCCAGCAGCTTGGGGTGGGGAGGGACCTTGAACACTGAAGCTTTCTTT. Translated: CASSLGWGGTLNTEAFF.

This clone was observed a handful of times. This chain joins TRBV2 and TRBJ1-6, with TRBD1 matching 7 bases. With V trimmed by 6 bases and J by 10 bases, 9 bases remained unmatched. Germline loops: CDR1 SNHLY, CDR2 FYNNEI. There are 14 residues in the CDR3. This chain's CDR3 is CASRDRTGGSPLHF. CDR3 nucleotide sequence: TGTGCCAGCAGGGATAGGACAGGAGGCTCACCCCTCCACTTT.

This chain uses TRBV5-1 with TRBJ2-7; possible D gene TRBD1, 6 bases. The CDR3 runs 14 residues. Per the germline V gene, CDR1 is SGHRS and CDR2 is YFSETQ. The V gene lost 5 bases and the J gene lost 4 bases, with 16 bases spanning the gap. CDR3 sequence reads: CASRTGRGEYEQYF. CDR3 nucleotides: TGCGCCAGCAGAACGGGCAGGGGCGAATACGAGCAGTACTTC.

The genes are TRBV2 and TRBJ2-1; D is possibly TRBD2 (7 bases). Germline CDR1 is SNHLY and CDR2 is FYNNEI. The CDR3 has 18 residues. V lost 2 bases, J lost 2 bases, and 19 bases lay in between. CDR3 amino acids: CASSESRGSGGTYNEQFF. The CDR3 DNA reads as TGTGCCAGCAGTGAATCCCGCGGGTCGGGGGGCACCTACAATGAGCAGTTCTTC.

The chain is built from TRBV10-3 and TRBJ1-4, with TRBD1 identical over 12 bases. V shed 3 bases, J shed 9 bases, and the junction held 8 bases outside the gene matches. The CDR3 spans 16 residues. Germline values: CDR1 ENHRY, CDR2 SYGVKD. The CDR3 DNA reads TGTGCCATCAGTGAAACCCCGGGACAGGGGGCGAAAAAACTGTTTTTT. It codes for CAISETPGQGAKKLFF.

The V gene is TRBV7-2, the J gene TRBJ2-1; weak D call: TRBD2 (5 bases). Deletions cut 5 bases from V and 8 bases from J, with 13 bases between. Germline values: CDR1 SGHTA, CDR2 FQGNSA. The CDR3 loop spans 13 amino acids. The CDR3 DNA sequence: TGTGCCAGCAGCCGCTGGGAGAAAGATGAGCAGTTCTTC. Amino acid sequence: CASSRWEKDEQFF. The full variable domain, completed using reference TRBV7-2 and TRBJ2-1, is GAGVSQSPSNKVTEKGKDVELRCDPISGHTALYWYRQSLGQGLEFLIYFQGNSAPDKSGLPSDRFSAERTGGSVSTLTIQRTQQEDSAVYLCASSRWEKDEQFFGPGTRLTVL.

V usage is TRBV5-8 and J usage is TRBJ2-1, with 11 positions matching TRBD2. The germline CDR1 and CDR2 sequences are SGHTS and YDEGEE. This CDR3 region has 15 residues. The junction had 8 bases not matched to a gene; V was cut back by 4 bases and J by 8 bases. CDR3 loop: CASSPGTSGDDEQFF. CDR3 in DNA: TGTGCCAGCAGCCCAGGGACTAGCGGAGACGATGAGCAGTTCTTC. Together with reference TRBV5-8 and TRBJ2-1, the CDR3 gives the full variable domain: EAGVTQSPTHLIKTRGQQATLRCSPISGHTSVYWYQQALGLGLQFLLWYDEGEERNRGNFPPRFSGRQFPNYSSELNVNALELEDSALYLCASSPGTSGDDEQFFGPGTRLTVL.

This chain uses TRBV11-2 with TRBJ1-6; 8 bases are shared with TRBD1. The ends lost 1 base at V and 2 bases at J; junction bases unmatched: 7. This CDR3 comprises 18 residues. Germline CDR1 SGHAT, CDR2 FQNNGV. The CDR3 nucleotides read TGTGCCAGCAGCTTAGGCGGGACAGGCCTTACCTATAATTCACCCCTCCACTTT. This encodes CASSLGGTGLTYNSPLHF.

The chain has TRBV7-9 and TRBJ1-2; a possible D gene is TRBD1 (6 bases). The germline V gene encodes CDR1 SEHNR and CDR2 FQNEAQ (reference sequence). This CDR3 has 14 amino acids. V was clipped by 5 bases and J by 2 bases, with 12 bases between them. CDR3 residues: CASSVGGQNYGYTF. Written as DNA, the CDR3 is TGTGCCAGCAGCGTAGGAGGACAGAACTATGGCTACACCTTC.

The gene calls are TRBV7-6 and TRBJ2-3, with TRBD1 as a possible D gene (5 bases). V lost 1 base to trimming and J lost 2 bases, with 16 bases between them. This CDR3 region has 17 residues. CDR1 and CDR2 from the germline V gene are SGHVS and FNYEAQ. The CDR3 reads CASSLVGGAGNTDTQYF. CDR3 bases: TGTGCCAGCAGCTTAGTAGGTGGGGCAGGAAACACAGATACGCAGTATTTT.

The V and J genes are TRBV28 and TRBJ1-2; a possible D gene is TRBD1 (5 bases). V was clipped by 6 bases and J by 2 bases, with 7 bases between them. The CDR3 is 12 amino acids. Per the germline V gene, CDR1 is MDHEN and CDR2 is SYDVKM. CDR3 amino acids: CASSSGNYGYTF. CDR3 sequence (DNA): TGTGCCAGCAGCTCAGGGAACTATGGCTACACCTTC.

This chain uses TRBV3-1 (or the pseudogene TRBV3-2) with TRBJ1-2; D is uncertain. V was cut by 1 base and J by 4 bases, with 13 bases left in between. The V gene's germline CDR1 is LGHDT and CDR2 YNNKEL (reference sequence). The CDR3 totals 15 residues. This chain's CDR3 is CASSQVERPSYGYTF. The CDR3 DNA reads TGTGCCAGCAGCCAAGTTGAGAGGCCCAGCTATGGCTACACCTTC.

This clone was detected only once. The chain recombines TRBV5-1 with TRBJ1-2; 9 bases are a match to TRBD1. The CDR3 is 15 residues long. Trimming at V came to 3 bases and at J to 4 bases, leaving 7 bases not matched to a gene. The V gene's germline CDR1 is SGHRS and CDR2 YFSETQ. The chain's CDR3 is CASSSGQGPSYGYTF. CDR3 DNA sequence: TGCGCCAGCAGCTCTGGACAGGGGCCCAGCTATGGCTACACCTTC.

This clone was recorded once. This chain connects TRBV4-2 to TRBJ2-3; 10 bases agree with TRBD2. This CDR3 contains 17 residues. Germline V gene data show CDR1 as LGHNA and CDR2 as YNFKEQ. The V segment lost 4 bases and the J segment 7 bases; nucleotides outside the gene matches: 14. CDR3 sequence: CASSPFLAGESLNTQYF. The CDR3, as DNA: TGTGCCAGCAGCCCATTTCTAGCGGGGGAGTCACTTAATACGCAGTATTTT.

The gene calls are TRBV4-2 and TRBJ2-1; 9 nucleotides match TRBD1. Germline trimming cut 4 bases from V and 3 bases from J; bases unmatched to any gene: 4. The germline CDR1 and CDR2 sequences are LGHNA and YNFKEQ. The CDR3 has 15 residues. The CDR3 DNA sequence: TGTGCCAGCAGCCGTCCGGGACAGGGCTACAATGAGCAGTTCTTC. It specifies CASSRPGQGYNEQFF.

Comment on this clone: This CDR3 is also generated by other DNA sequences in the sample. The chain has TRBV5-1 and TRBJ1-1, with 7 bases that match TRBD1. Germline CDR1 SGHRS, CDR2 YFSETQ. This CDR3 comprises 14 residues. Unmatched junction bases numbered 4, after V lost 4 bases and J lost 1 base. The CDR3 loop reads CASSPTGENTEAFF. CDR3 DNA sequence: TGCGCCAGCAGCCCTACAGGGGAGAACACTGAAGCTTTCTTT.

This chain uses TRBV2 with TRBJ1-6; D possibly corresponds to TRBD1 (5 bases). Looked up from germline, CDR1 is SNHLY and CDR2 is FYNNEI. The CDR3 runs 14 residues. The V end was cut by 3 bases, the J end by 10 bases, with 13 bases between. CDR3 sequence reads: CASSEGGLGSPLHF. Here the CDR3 DNA reads TGTGCCAGCAGTGAGGGGGGGTTGGGATCACCCCTCCACTTT.

The V gene is TRBV6-5, the J gene TRBJ1-2, with D perhaps TRBD1 (5 bases). Looked up from germline, CDR1 is MNHEY and CDR2 is SVGAGI. The CDR3 sequence is 14 residues long. V lost 7 bases to trimming and J lost 4 bases, with 16 bases between them. The CDR3 spells CASMLRAGSYGYTF. CDR3 DNA sequence: TGTGCCAGCATGTTAAGGGCAGGGTCCTATGGCTACACCTTC.

The chain recombines TRBV11-3 with TRBJ1-4; weak D call: TRBD1 (5 bases). Germline loops: CDR1 SGHNT, CDR2 YENEEA. Trimming left V 3 bases short and J 4 bases short, with 6 bases between. CDR3 length equals 13 residues. In DNA form, the CDR3 reads TGTGCCAGCAGCTTTGACAGTAATGAAAAACTGTTTTTT. Protein product: CASSFDSNEKLFF.